Below are 11 T cell receptor beta chains sequenced from a single sample in a study of early T cells in non-severe SARS-CoV-2 infection. TCRdb reprocessed the 5' RACE reads via MiXCR and lists one record per CDR3 protein. The data hold 30,000 to 45,000 distinct CDR3 sequences, with 5.8% observed a single time. The specimen was whole blood. The receptors shown here come from an adult who was a healthcare worker with PCR-confirmed SARS-CoV-2 infection or an uninfected control (not recorded which).

This clonotype has only a few counts. This rearrangement joins TRBV2 to TRBJ2-1; D perhaps matches TRBD2 (6 bases). Germline V gene data show CDR1 as SNHLY and CDR2 as FYNNEI. Trimming stripped 6 bases from V and 3 bases from J, with 15 bases between. The CDR3 has 15 residues. CDR3: CASSETSLYYNEQFF. As DNA, the CDR3 is TGTGCCAGCAGCGAGACTAGTCTGTACTACAATGAGCAGTTCTTC. The whole variable domain, remainder taken from reference TRBV2 and TRBJ2-1, is EPEVTQTPSHQVTQMGQEVILRCVPISNHLYFYWYRQILGQKVEFLVSFYNNEISEKSEIFDDQFSVERPDGSNFTLKIRSTKLEDSAMYFCASSETSLYYNEQFFGPGTRLTVL.

This clonotype was recorded at least ten times. The V gene is TRBV7-8, the J gene TRBJ2-5; D may match TRBD1 or TRBD2 (6 bases each). Germline CDR1 SGHVS, CDR2 FQNEAQ. CDR3 size: 16 residues. V was clipped by 1 base and J by 4 bases, with 16 bases between them. The CDR3 DNA is TGTGCCAGCAGCTTAGTTCCGGGGGCCATGGGAGAGACCCAGTACTTC. It yields the protein CASSLVPGAMGETQYF.

Many counts were recorded for this clonotype. The chain joins TRBV6-6 to TRBJ1-5; 8 bases are a match to TRBD1. Looked up from germline, CDR1 is MNHNY and CDR2 is SVGAGI (reference sequence). CDR3 length: 15 amino acids. The J segment lost 2 bases and the V segment lost 7 bases, leaving 7 bases of the junction unmatched. The CDR3 DNA reads TGTGCCAGCACCGACGTGACAGGGGGCAATCAGCCCCAGCATTTT. The encoded protein is CASTDVTGGNQPQHF.

This clonotype has at least ten counts. V and J are TRBV7-2 and TRBJ1-1, with TRBD1 as a possible D gene (5 bases). The CDR3 spans 12 residues. Deletions cut 1 base from V and 10 bases from J, with 10 bases between. Germline CDR1 SGHTA, CDR2 FQGNSA. The CDR3 sequence is CASSLVRDRAFF. DNA for the CDR3: TGTGCCAGCAGCTTAGTCAGGGATCGAGCTTTCTTT.

In its sample, this clonotype was seen a few times. This chain uses TRBV2 with TRBJ2-5; TRBD1 matches 9 bases. There are 14 residues in the CDR3. V lost 3 bases to trimming and J lost 1 base; unmatched junction nucleotides: 0. Per germline, CDR1 SNHLY and CDR2 FYNNEI. CDR3 in DNA: TGTGCCAGCAGTGAGGACAGGGGCCAAGAGACCCAGTACTTC. Amino acid sequence: CASSEDRGQETQYF.

At least ten counts were recorded for this clonotype. The chain couples TRBV12-3 or TRBV12-4 to TRBJ2-1; the match to TRBD2 covers 13 bases. V lost 5 bases to trimming and J lost 10 bases; unmatched junction nucleotides: 8. This CDR3 contains 15 residues. CDR3 protein: CASSLQLAGGEEQFF. The CDR3 nucleotides read TGTGCCAGCAGTCTTCAACTAGCGGGGGGGGAAGAGCAGTTCTTC.

Only a few counts were recorded for this clonotype. The rearrangement uses TRBV2 and TRBJ2-5; the D gene is possibly TRBD1 (5 bases). Germline lookup yields CDR1 SNHLY and CDR2 FYNNEI. V dropped 2 bases and J dropped 1 base, with 5 bases sitting between them. The CDR3 is 13 residues long. CDR3 DNA sequence: TGTGCCAGCAGTGAAACAGGCCAAGAGACCCAGTACTTC. It encodes CASSETGQETQYF.

Ten or more counts support this clonotype. CDR3 region: CSASGDATHREAFF. In nucleotides, the CDR3 is TGCAGTGCTAGTGGAGACGCCACCCACCGGGAGGCTTTCTTT. The chain carries TRBV20-1 and TRBJ1-1; no clear D gene. V lost 3 bases, J lost 11 bases, and 22 bases lay in between. CDR3 length: 14 amino acids. Germline CDR1 and CDR2: DFQATT and SNEGSKA (reference sequence).

This clonotype was seen only a few times. The CDR3 here is CASSFSPGLAGANVLTF. DNA of the CDR3: TGTGCCAGCAGTTTTAGCCCAGGCCTGGCTGGGGCCAACGTCCTGACTTTC. V and J are TRBV27 and TRBJ2-6; unclear D gene. This CDR3 is built from 17 residues. Germline V gene lookup returns CDR1 MNHEY and CDR2 SMNVEV (reference sequence). Deletions cut 3 bases from V and 2 bases from J, with 14 bases between.

This clonotype has at least ten counts. V and J are TRBV18 and TRBJ1-3; D is perhaps TRBD1 (5 bases). This CDR3 contains 17 residues. Trimming pared 0 bases from V and 0 bases from J, leaving 12 bases between. The germline CDR1 and CDR2 sequences are KGHSH and LQKENI. CDR3 bases: TGTGCCAGCTCACCACCTCTTGGGGCCCGCTCTGGAAACACCATATATTTT. As protein: CASSPPLGARSGNTIYF.

This clonotype occurred many times. V gene TRBV2 combines with J gene TRBJ2-5; possibly TRBD2 for D (6 bases). The V gene lost 6 bases and the J gene lost 5 bases, with 16 bases spanning the gap. From germline, CDR1 is SNHLY and CDR2 FYNNEI. The CDR3 extends over 14 amino acids. The CDR3 nucleotides are TGTGCCAGCAGCGCGGGATTTAGCACGGAGACCCAGTACTTC. Protein: CASSAGFSTETQYF.